This T cell receptor beta chain stems from a study of CD4 T cells in lung cancer (dated by TCRdb to between 2018 and 2021). Notes on the research overall: The study screened blood T cells of NSCLC patients for responses to candidate mutation-encoded neoepitopes and isolated neoantigen-specific CD4+ T-cell clones and TCRs. The frequency of neoantigen-specific clonotypes in tumor resections, non-adjacent lung and cultured T-cell products was tracked by TCRB deep sequencing. Tumor and non-adjacent lung tissue were obtained from a few patients undergoing curative-intent resections for stage I-III non-small cell lung cancer. Lung adenocarcinoma or squamous cell carcinoma was present in the resected patients, who were aged 60 to 69 at blood donation and were mostly former smokers. Treatments received by the patients before blood donation included platinum chemotherapy, and some patients received nivolumab or pembrolizumab. Points the paper makes about the study in general: Some blood-derived responses might be explained by in vitro priming of naive T cells or cross-reactivity rather than by memory responses to the cancer.

Receptors were amplified or captured by the immunoSEQ multiplex PCR assay. Qiagen DNeasy or QIAamp micro DNA kits were used to isolate DNA, and the Adaptive Biotechnology human TCRB sequencing kit was used to sequence TCRB. An Illumina MiSeq was used to sequence the TCRB libraries. Concerning the study's data processing: The kit provider's software was used to analyze TCRB sequence data, and Fisher's exact test was applied to assess tumor enrichment of clonotype templates. Imported from immuneACCESS, the table was reduced by TCRdb to in-frame sequences with V and J called. These copies leave out some clones; in studies compared against another copy, an unresolved V gene accounts for under half, and the cause of the remainder is not known. The D gene and trimming were derived from the DNA, and the V and J assignments and clone size from that table. This sample lists some 9,300 clones; approximately 66% were detected once. Approximately 15% of the sample is taken by the ten largest.

CDR1 and CDR2 are drawn from the germline V gene: MGHRA, YSYEKL. The CDR3 starts with the cysteine, ends with the phenylalanine, and has 17 residues. Only CDR3 DNA is held: 51 bases, read in frame from base 1. Germline trimming amounts to 0 bases on V and 3 bases on J, with 9 as the count of junction bases outside the gene matches. To note about this clone: Its antigen is not yet known. No much larger clone exists at a distance of one base, and base qualities are not known.

Non-adjacent lung tissue was collected from the same resection as far from the malignant lesion as possible, at a distance of at least 3 cm. The sequencing input was normal lung tissue taken away from the tumor. The sequence is built from TRBV4-1 and TRBJ2-7; 9 bases in between match TRBD1. This sequence originates from a man between 60 and 75 years old with non-small cell lung cancer. The sequenced DNA is TGCGCCAGCAGCCAAGATCCCCAGACAGGGGGATACTACGAGCAGTACTTC. It encodes CASSQDPQTGGYYEQYF.